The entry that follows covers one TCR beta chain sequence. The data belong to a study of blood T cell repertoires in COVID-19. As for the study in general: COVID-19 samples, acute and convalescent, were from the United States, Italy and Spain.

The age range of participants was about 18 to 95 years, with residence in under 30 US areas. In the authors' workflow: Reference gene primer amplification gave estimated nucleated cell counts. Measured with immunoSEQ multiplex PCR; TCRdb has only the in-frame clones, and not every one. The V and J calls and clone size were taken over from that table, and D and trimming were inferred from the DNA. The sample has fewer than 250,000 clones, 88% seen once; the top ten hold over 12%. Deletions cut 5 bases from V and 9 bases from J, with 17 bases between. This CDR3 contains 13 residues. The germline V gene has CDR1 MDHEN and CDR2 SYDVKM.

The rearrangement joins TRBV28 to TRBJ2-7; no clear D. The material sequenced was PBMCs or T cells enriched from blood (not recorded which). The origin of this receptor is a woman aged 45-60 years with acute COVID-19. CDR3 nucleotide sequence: TGTGCCAGCAGTCCCGCCACCGGTTTTGGGCAGTACTTC. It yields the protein CASSPATGFGQYF.